Presented here are 24 T cell receptor beta chains from one specimen sequenced in a study of Ad26.COV2.S vaccination and SARS-CoV-2 variants. TCRdb's copy holds only in-frame clones and misses some; the assay was immunoSEQ multiplex PCR. The sample holds some 330,000 clones, 90% seen once. The treatment here: approximately 18 received Ad26.COV2.S at low or high dose, single or two shots; about 5 received placebo; per-sample allocation not given. Day 63 after the first vaccine or placebo injection was the time point for sampling. The material was peripheral blood, obtained in a trial of Ad26.COV2.S vaccine versus placebo. The receptors stem from a person between 18 and 65 years old who received the Ad26.COV2.S COVID-19 vaccine or a placebo.

This clone was seen only once. The V call is TRBV13, the J call TRBJ2-2; TRBD1 matches at 7 bases. V shed 3 bases and J 5 bases; nucleotides not matched to a gene: 6. Germline CDR1 reads PRHDT; CDR2 reads FYEKMQ (reference sequence). The CDR3 has 15 amino acids. CDR3 amino acids: CASSFRGGRTGELFF. CDR3 DNA sequence: TGTGCCAGCAGCTTCAGAGGGGGCCGGACCGGGGAGCTGTTTTTT.

CDR3 nucleotide sequence: TGCGCCAGCAGCTTGTTCAGGGAACGGGACGAGCAGTACTTC. It translates to CASSLFRERDEQYF. The chain carries TRBV5-1 and TRBJ2-7, with D possibly TRBD1 on 5 matching bases. Germline loops: CDR1 SGHRS, CDR2 YFSETQ. The CDR3 has 14 amino acids. V was cut by 1 base and J by 5 bases, with 13 bases left in between.

CDR3 region: CSVEASGGGYYGYTF. The CDR3 nucleotides are TGCAGCGTTGAAGCTAGTGGCGGAGGATACTATGGCTACACCTTC. The chain joins TRBV29-1 to TRBJ1-2, with D unresolved. Per germline, CDR1 SQVTM and CDR2 ANQGSEA. V was trimmed by 1 base and J by 3 bases, leaving 15 bases between them. The CDR3 contains 15 residues. Based on the CDR3 plus reference TRBV29-1 and TRBJ1-2, the full variable domain is SAVISQKPSRDICQRGTSLTIQCQVDSQVTMMFWYRQQPGQSLTLIATANQGSEATYESGFVIDKFPISRPNLTFSTLTVSNMSPEDSSIYLCSVEASGGGYYGYTFGSGTRLTVV.

The V gene is TRBV5-6, the J gene TRBJ1-3; D remains unclear. This CDR3 region has 13 residues. Per germline, CDR1 SGHDT and CDR2 YYEEEE. With 0 bases removed from V and 4 bases from J, the gap between germline ends came to 5 bases. CDR3 in amino acids: CASSLVAGNTIYF. The CDR3, as DNA: TGTGCCAGCAGCTTGGTTGCGGGAAACACCATATATTTT. The entire variable domain, with the rest obtained from reference TRBV5-6 and TRBJ1-3, is as follows: DAGVTQSPTHLIKTRGQQVTLRCSPKSGHDTVSWYQQALGQGPQFIFQYYEEEERQRGNFPDRFSGHQFPNYSSELNVNALLLGDSALYLCASSLVAGNTIYFGEGSWLTVV.

The rearrangement links TRBV21-1 to TRBJ2-2; the table's D gene call, TRBD2, was not cross checked with the DNA. TRBV21-1 corresponds to a pseudogene. This CDR3 is built from 18 residues. CDR3 sequence: CASSKATSGGVNTGELFF. The CDR3 DNA reads TGTGCCAGCAGCAAGGCAACTAGCGGGGGGGTAAACACCGGGGAGCTGTTTTTT.

The rearrangement joins TRBV3-1 (or the pseudogene TRBV3-2) to TRBJ2-2, with 10 bases fitting TRBD1. Germline V gives CDR1 LGHDT, CDR2 YNNKEL (reference sequence). The CDR3 is 19 residues long. J lost 1 base, V lost 0 bases, and 8 bases had no gene match. CDR3: CASSQEVGTGAWNTGELFF. For the CDR3, the DNA is TGTGCCAGCAGCCAAGAAGTGGGGACAGGGGCGTGGAACACCGGGGAGCTGTTTTTT.

This clone was observed a single time. The chain joins TRBV27 to TRBJ2-7; D may be TRBD2 (6 bases). Trimming shortened V by 7 bases and J by 6 bases, and 13 bases separated the two germline ends. The CDR3 runs to 12 residues. Germline loops: CDR1 MNHEY, CDR2 SMNVEV (reference sequence). CDR3 coding DNA: TGTGCCAGCAAGGGGCCCGGGGGCGAGCAGTACGTC. Encoded protein: CASKGPGGEQYV.

The V and J genes are TRBV20-1 and TRBJ1-1; possibly TRBD1 for D (5 bases). V lost 6 bases to trimming and J lost 4 bases, with 15 bases between them. CDR3 length: 13 residues. The V gene's germline CDR1 is DFQATT and CDR2 SNEGSKA (reference sequence). The CDR3 here is CSASTKRGTEAFF. The DNA of the CDR3 is TGCAGTGCGAGTACTAAAAGGGGCACTGAAGCTTTCTTT.

This chain links TRBV25-1 with TRBJ1-1; tentative D call: TRBD1 (6 bases). The germline V gene has CDR1 MGHDK and CDR2 SYGVNS. The CDR3 runs to 16 residues. V lost 2 bases and J lost 4, with 17 bases in between. DNA of the CDR3: TGTGCCAGCAGTGAAACTAAGAAGGACAGTGGCACTGAAGCTTTCTTT. Translation gives CASSETKKDSGTEAFF.

The chain couples TRBV11-2 to TRBJ2-7; a possible D gene is TRBD2 (5 bases). V lost 1 base, J lost 7 bases, and 14 bases lay in between. The CDR3 spans 14 residues. Germline values: CDR1 SGHAT, CDR2 FQNNGV. CDR3 DNA: TGTGCCAGCAGCTTAGTAGGCGTTACGGGGGAGCAGTACGTC. This codes for CASSLVGVTGEQYV.

The V and J genes are TRBV13 and TRBJ1-4; D is unresolved. The germline V and J ends were trimmed by 5 bases and 4 bases, with 8 bases remaining between them. The CDR3 contains 13 residues. CDR1 PRHDT and CDR2 FYEKMQ come from the germline V gene (reference sequence). Here the CDR3 DNA reads TGTGCCAGCAGCCCCGGATATAATGAAAAACTGTTTTTT. This gives the protein CASSPGYNEKLFF.

The gene calls are TRBV14 and TRBJ2-1, with TRBD2 matching 14 bases. In germline, CDR1 is SGHDN, CDR2 FVKESK. CDR3 length: 17 amino acids. The V gene end was trimmed by 1 base and the J gene end by 4 bases; junction bases not matched to a gene: 3. As DNA, the CDR3 is TGTGCCAGCAGCCAAGGGACTAGCGGGAGGTCTTACAATGAGCAGTTCTTC. Translating it yields CASSQGTSGRSYNEQFF.

This sequence joins TRBV27 and TRBJ2-7; 9 nucleotides align to TRBD2. CDR1 and CDR2 (germline): MNHEY, SMNVEV (reference sequence). Trimming removed 2 bases from V and 4 bases from J; junction bases left unmatched: 12. This CDR3 has 17 residues. The CDR3 nucleotides read TGTGCCAGCAGTTTACTCCCTCCGCGGGAGGGACCATACGAGCAGTACGTC. This encodes CASSLLPPREGPYEQYV.

The chain couples TRBV2 to TRBJ1-1; D is possibly TRBD1 (5 bases). Germline V gene sequence: CDR1 SNHLY, CDR2 FYNNEI. V was shortened by 4 bases and J by 4 bases, with 16 bases between the two germline ends. The CDR3 extends over 15 amino acids. CDR3: CASSVGRTWGTEAFF. The CDR3 DNA follows: TGTGCCAGCAGTGTCGGACGGACATGGGGCACTGAAGCTTTCTTT.

The chain employs TRBV19 and TRBJ2-2; 13 nucleotides match TRBD2. Germline-derived CDR1 and CDR2 are LNHDA and SQIVND (reference sequence). The CDR3 has 20 amino acids. Trimming removed 3 bases from V and 5 bases from J; junction bases left unmatched: 15. The CDR3 here is CASSIVSPGLAGIRTGELFF. DNA of the CDR3: TGTGCCAGTAGTATCGTCAGCCCGGGACTAGCGGGGATTAGGACCGGGGAGCTGTTTTTT.

The rearrangement uses TRBV27 and TRBJ2-5, with D tentatively TRBD1 (5 bases). Germline assignment: CDR1 MNHEY and CDR2 SMNVEV (reference sequence). CDR3 length: 13 residues. Between the trimmed V and J ends, which lost 3 bases and 5 bases, there was a span of 10 bases. The CDR3 loop is CASSFRGRETQYF. The CDR3 bases are TGTGCCAGCAGTTTTAGGGGAAGGGAGACCCAGTACTTC.

CDR3 coding DNA: TGTGCCAGCAGCCGAGGGAGGTACAATGAGCAGTTCTTC. Translated: CASSRGRYNEQFF. V and J are TRBV7-3 and TRBJ2-1, with D tentatively TRBD2 (6 bases). CDR1 is SGHTA, CDR2 FQGTGA, per germline. The CDR3 contains 13 residues. The ends were cut back, 5 bases at V and 4 bases at J, with 9 bases in the middle. Full variable domain (outside the CDR3, taken from reference TRBV7-3 and TRBJ2-1): GAGVSQTPSNKVTEKGKYVELRCDPISGHTALYWYRQSLGQGPEFLIYFQGTGAADDSGLPNDRFFAVRPEGSVSTLKIQRTERGDSAVYLCASSRGRYNEQFFGPGTRLTVL.

In regard to this clone: The sample contains more than one DNA sequence encoding this CDR3. The chain carries TRBV12-3 or TRBV12-4 and TRBJ2-2; D is ambiguous. The CDR3 is 12 residues long. Trimming left V 5 bases short and J 1 base short, with 2 bases between. This chain's CDR3 is CASSLNTGELFF. CDR3 bases: TGTGCCAGCAGTCTGAACACCGGGGAGCTGTTTTTT.

V is TRBV7-3 and J is TRBJ2-7, with D unclear. The CDR3 loop spans 14 amino acids. Germline CDR1 is SGHTA and CDR2 is FQGTGA. V lost 0 bases to trimming and J lost 0 bases, with 6 bases between them. In nucleotides, the CDR3 is TGTGCCAGCAGCTTAACCGCTAGCTCCTACGAGCAGTACGTC. Amino acid sequence: CASSLTASSYEQYV.

The gene calls are TRBV6-2 or TRBV6-3 and TRBJ2-3; TRBD2 matches at 7 bases. The CDR3 is 14 residues long. Germline values: CDR1 MNHEY, CDR2 SVGEGT. Trimming removed 4 bases from V and 6 bases from J; junction bases left unmatched: 7. Written as DNA, the CDR3 is TGTGCCAGCAGTTGGGCGGGGGTATTCGATACGCAGTATTTT. The encoded protein is CASSWAGVFDTQYF.

The chain is built from TRBV5-4 and TRBJ1-1; D remains ambiguous. This CDR3 spans 12 amino acids. Germline V gene lookup returns CDR1 SGHNT and CDR2 YYREEE (reference sequence). The V gene lost 0 bases and the J gene lost 7 bases, with 7 bases spanning the gap. The CDR3 loop is CASSLAWSEAFF. For the CDR3, the DNA is TGTGCCAGCAGCTTGGCGTGGAGTGAAGCTTTCTTT.

This chain uses TRBV6-5 with TRBJ1-2; possible D gene TRBD1, 6 bases. This CDR3 contains 14 residues. The V and J ends lost 4 bases and 2 bases respectively, with 11 bases between them. Germline loops: CDR1 MNHEY, CDR2 SVGAGI. The DNA for the CDR3 is TGTGCCAGCAGTTTCGGACAGTCGAACTATGGCTACACCTTC. Its protein is CASSFGQSNYGYTF.

CDR3: CASSYLAADYGYTF. The CDR3 DNA reads TGTGCCAGCAGTTACCTGGCCGCCGACTATGGCTACACCTTC. The V gene is TRBV6-2 or TRBV6-3, the J gene TRBJ1-2; D unresolved. V dropped 2 bases and J dropped 3 bases, with 10 bases sitting between them. This CDR3 is built from 14 residues. Germline V gene lookup returns CDR1 MNHEY and CDR2 SVGEGT.

V and J are TRBV4-3 and TRBJ2-2; the D is unclear. Looked up from germline, CDR1 is LGHNA and CDR2 is YSLEER. Deletions cut 4 bases from V and 8 bases from J, with 8 bases between. The CDR3 extends over 12 amino acids. CDR3 loop: CASSRNRGELFF. The CDR3 DNA sequence: TGCGCCAGCAGCCGAAATAGGGGGGAGCTGTTTTTT.